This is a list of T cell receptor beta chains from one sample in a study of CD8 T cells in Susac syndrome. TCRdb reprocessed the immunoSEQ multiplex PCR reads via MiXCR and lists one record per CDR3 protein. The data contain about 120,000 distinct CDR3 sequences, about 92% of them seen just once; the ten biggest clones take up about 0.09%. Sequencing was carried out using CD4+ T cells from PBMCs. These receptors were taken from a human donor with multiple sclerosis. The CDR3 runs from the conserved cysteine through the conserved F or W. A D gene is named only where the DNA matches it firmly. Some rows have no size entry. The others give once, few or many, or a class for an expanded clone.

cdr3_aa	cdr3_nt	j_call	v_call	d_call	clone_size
CASSPKQGVVDEQYF	TGTGCCAGCTCACCGAAACAGGGGGTAGTGGACGAGCAGTACTTC	TRBJ2-7	TRBV18	TRBD1	-
CSAIPLPDSNTGELFF	TGCAGTGCTATCCCCCTTCCCGATAGTAACACCGGGGAGCTGTTTTTT	TRBJ2-2	TRBV20-1	-	-
CASSPVGYRQPQHF	TGTGCCAGCAGCCCAGTGGGTTATCGACAGCCCCAGCATTTT	TRBJ1-5	TRBV3-1	-	-
CASSPRASGHETQYF	TGTGCCAGCAGCCCGCGGGCATCAGGGCACGAGACCCAGTACTTC	TRBJ2-5	TRBV12-3/TRBV12-4	-	-
CASSQDRQGARAEQFF	TGTGCCAGCAGCCAAGATCGGCAGGGGGCGCGTGCTGAGCAGTTCTTC	TRBJ2-1	TRBV4-2	TRBD1	-
CASSFLPTGTARNQPQHF	TGCGCCAGCAGCTTTCTCCCGACCGGGACAGCACGGAATCAGCCCCAGCATTTT	TRBJ1-5	TRBV5-1	TRBD1	-
CASSLGTGWEKLFF	TGTGCCAGCAGTTTGGGGACAGGGTGGGAAAAACTGTTTTTT	TRBJ1-4	TRBV12-3/TRBV12-4	TRBD1	-
CSARDPRAGLDQPQHF	TGCAGTGCTAGAGATCCGCGGGCCGGGTTGGACCAGCCCCAGCATTTT	TRBJ1-5	TRBV20-1	-	-
CAWSPLGQGAWNSPLHF	TGTGCCTGGAGTCCACTGGGACAGGGGGCTTGGAATTCACCCCTCCACTTT	TRBJ1-6	TRBV30	TRBD1	-
CASSVRGAGGIYNEQFF	TGTGCCAGCAGTGTTCGGGGGGCGGGGGGAATCTACAATGAGCAGTTCTTC	TRBJ2-1	TRBV6-1	TRBD2	-
CASRDGRLAGTYEQYF	TGTGCCAGCCGTGATGGCCGACTAGCGGGGACCTACGAGCAGTACTTC	TRBJ2-7	TRBV6-2/TRBV6-3	TRBD2	once
CASSPENYGYTF	TGTGCCAGCTCACCAGAGAACTATGGCTACACCTTC	TRBJ1-2	TRBV18	-	few
CASSFSGVEPQHF	TGTGCCAGCAGCTTTTCGGGAGTTGAGCCCCAGCATTTT	TRBJ1-5	TRBV7-2	-	-
CASTSTGGHTEAFF	TGTGCCAGCACATCGACAGGGGGCCACACTGAAGCTTTCTTT	TRBJ1-1	TRBV7-2	TRBD1	-
CAWSQVYGYTF	TGTGCCTGGTCACAGGTTTATGGCTACACCTTC	TRBJ1-2	TRBV30	-	-
CASSLEAVKYYGYTF	TGCGCCAGCAGCTTGGAGGCGGTAAAGTACTATGGCTACACCTTC	TRBJ1-2	TRBV5-1	-	-
CASRGGEGVGKAFF	TGTGCCAGCCGCGGGGGGGAAGGGGTGGGGAAAGCTTTCTTT	TRBJ1-1	TRBV19	-	-
CASSSRTGNAEAFF	TGTGCCAGCAGCTCTCGGACAGGGAATGCTGAAGCTTTCTTT	TRBJ1-1	TRBV7-2	TRBD1	-
CASSYRDTQYF	TGTGCCAGCAGTTACAGGGACACGCAGTATTTT	TRBJ2-3	TRBV6-5	-	-
CSVQVGYGSSYNEQFF	TGCAGCGTTCAAGTCGGGTATGGGAGCTCCTACAATGAGCAGTTCTTC	TRBJ2-1	TRBV29-1	-	-
CASSKILTGTGGINEQFF	TGTGCCAGCAGTAAGATTTTGACCGGGACAGGGGGCATCAATGAGCAGTTCTTC	TRBJ2-1	TRBV6-2/TRBV6-3	TRBD1	-
CASSLLGTGHFGPQHF	TGTGCCAGCAGTCTGTTGGGGACAGGCCACTTCGGGCCCCAGCATTTT	TRBJ1-5	TRBV28	TRBD1	-
CASSQPLFRGGTDTQYF	TGTGCCAGCAGCCAACCCCTCTTCAGGGGAGGCACAGATACGCAGTATTTT	TRBJ2-3	TRBV6-1	-	-
CASSLGRGNLNTEAFF	TGTGCCAGCAGCCTAGGCCGGGGTAACCTGAACACTGAAGCTTTCTTT	TRBJ1-1	TRBV5-6	-	-
CAWSVQGNTEAFF	TGTGCCTGGAGTGTACAGGGGAACACTGAAGCTTTCTTT	TRBJ1-1	TRBV30	-	few
CASSRQGTEQYF	TGCGCCAGCAGTCGCCAGGGGACGGAGCAGTACTTC	TRBJ2-7	TRBV23-1	-	few
CASSLLGGGANTEAFF	TGTGCCAGCAGTTTGCTCGGGGGGGGCGCAAACACTGAAGCTTTCTTT	TRBJ1-1	TRBV28	-	-
CASSQDGPGGTEAFF	TGCGCCAGCAGCCAAGATGGCCCAGGGGGCACTGAAGCTTTCTTT	TRBJ1-1	TRBV4-1	TRBD1	-
CASSVGGRSYGYTF	TGTGCCAGCAGCGTAGGTGGCAGGAGCTATGGCTACACCTTC	TRBJ1-2	TRBV9	-	-
CASSRAGTTGELFF	TGTGCCAGCAGCAGAGCCGGAACAACCGGGGAGCTGTTTTTT	TRBJ2-2	TRBV7-9	-	-
CASSPNQGWVDSYEQYF	TGTGCCAGCAGTCCAAATCAGGGGTGGGTCGACTCCTACGAGCAGTACTTC	TRBJ2-7	TRBV27	-	-
CACTREISYEQYF	TGTGCCTGTACAAGGGAGATTTCCTACGAGCAGTACTTC	TRBJ2-7	TRBV30	-	-
CASGFMYGYTF	TGTGCTAGTGGTTTTATGTATGGCTACACCTTC	TRBJ1-2	TRBV12-5	-	-
CSVEGLAAQETQYF	TGCAGCGTTGAAGGGTTAGCGGCACAAGAGACCCAGTACTTC	TRBJ2-5	TRBV29-1	-	once
CASSVSYRGGDEKLFF	TGTGCCAGCAGCGTATCTTACAGGGGTGGAGATGAAAAACTGTTTTTT	TRBJ1-4	TRBV7-2	TRBD1	-
CASSLPGGEASEQYF	TGTGCCAGCAGCTTACCAGGGGGTGAGGCTTCCGAGCAGTACTTC	TRBJ2-7	TRBV5-6	TRBD1	-
CASTLRGVGETQYF	TGTGCCAGCACCCTACGAGGGGTAGGGGAGACCCAGTACTTC	TRBJ2-5	TRBV3-1	-	-
CASSYGPDQPQHF	TGTGCCAGCAGTTACGGACCGGATCAGCCCCAGCATTTT	TRBJ1-5	TRBV6-2/TRBV6-3	-	-
CASSHFGGATNEKLFF	TGTGCCAGCAGCCACTTCGGGGGGGCGACTAATGAAAAACTGTTTTTT	TRBJ1-4	TRBV7-2	-	-
CAIKVSTDTQYF	TGTGCCATCAAAGTGAGCACAGATACGCAGTATTTT	TRBJ2-3	TRBV10-3	-	-
CASSPGVQRGTGELFF	TGTGCCAGCAGCCCTGGGGTGCAGCGGGGCACCGGGGAGCTGTTTTTT	TRBJ2-2	TRBV7-2	TRBD2	-
CSGKEGGREKLFF	TGCAGTGGGAAGGAAGGAGGACGTGAAAAACTGTTTTTT	TRBJ1-4	TRBV20-1	-	-
CSAGSIQGVNTEAFF	TGCAGTGCTGGCAGCATACAGGGCGTGAACACTGAAGCTTTCTTT	TRBJ1-1	TRBV20-1	-	-
CASTPMDTDTQYF	TGTGCCAGCACCCCAATGGACACAGATACGCAGTATTTT	TRBJ2-3	TRBV9	-	-
CANSVAKWYQETQYF	TGTGCCAACAGCGTAGCTAAGTGGTACCAAGAGACCCAGTACTTC	TRBJ2-5	TRBV9	-	-
CATSGPTGQVGYTF	TGTGCCACCAGTGGACCCACGGGGCAGGTGGGCTACACCTTC	TRBJ1-2	TRBV24-1	-	-